This T cell receptor beta chain was recovered during a study of T cells expressing NK-cell markers. TCR beta cDNA was made by 5'RACE template switching with UMIs. TCRdb reprocessed the 5' RACE reads; each CDR3 protein has one entry and no DNA is given. In total, the table holds about half a million distinct CDR3 sequences. The receptor was derived from a woman aged 50 to 65 in good health. Sequencing was performed on blood T cells: a sorted CD56 or NKG2C T cell subset, CD4+ or CD8+ T cells, or bulk PBMC T cells (not recorded which).

CDR3 in amino acids: CASSDWSRSSYNEQFF. The chain carries TRBV6-4 and TRBJ2-1. Germline-derived CDR1 and CDR2 are MRHNA and SNTAGT. CDR3 length: 16 residues.